Only a few counts were recorded for the clone carrying this T cell receptor (beta chain). Its antigen is not identified. V was cut by 3 bases and J by 5 bases, with 14 bases left in between. This CDR3 comprises 14 residues. The germline V gene has CDR1 GTSNPN and CDR2 SVGIG (reference sequence). This sample is drawn from a study of long-term antiretroviral therapy in people with HIV. Across the whole study: About a decade before 2015, the earliest samples were taken when ART was typically delayed.

Version v3.0 of the immunoSEQ assay ran at survey level. Sequenced by immunoSEQ multiplex PCR; TCRdb stores in-frame clones only, minus some. Here the sample spans about 40,000 clones, more than 70% being singletons. Study observations and caveats: Relative to control repertoires, HIV repertoires exhibited narrower CDR3 length ranges. Despite increasing after ART, diversity remained lower than that of transplant donor controls.

Sequenced here: unsorted PBMCs, sampled 3.1 years after starting antiretroviral therapy. The genes are TRBV30 and TRBJ1-5; a possible D gene is TRBD1 (5 bases). This sequence was found in a woman aged 45 to 65 with HIV. CDR3 in DNA: TGTGCCTGGAGCCCGTGGCAGGGAGATCAGCCCCAGCATTTT. Translating gives CAWSPWQGDQPQHF.